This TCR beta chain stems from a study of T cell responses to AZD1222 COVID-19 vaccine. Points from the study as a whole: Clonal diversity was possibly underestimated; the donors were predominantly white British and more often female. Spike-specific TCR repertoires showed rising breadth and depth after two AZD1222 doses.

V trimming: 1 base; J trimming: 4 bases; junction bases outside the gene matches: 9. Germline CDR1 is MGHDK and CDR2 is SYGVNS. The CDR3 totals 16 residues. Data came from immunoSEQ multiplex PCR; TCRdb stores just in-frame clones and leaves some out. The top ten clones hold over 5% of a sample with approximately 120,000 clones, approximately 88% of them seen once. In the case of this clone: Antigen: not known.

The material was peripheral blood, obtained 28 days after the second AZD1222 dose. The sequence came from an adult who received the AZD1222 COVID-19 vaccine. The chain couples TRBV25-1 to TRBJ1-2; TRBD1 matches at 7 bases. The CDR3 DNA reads TGTGCCAGCAGTGAATTAGGGGACAGATCCATCTATGGCTACACCTTC. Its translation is CASSELGDRSIYGYTF.